These T cell receptor beta chains were read from a single sample in a study of blood T cell repertoires in COVID-19. Profiling relied on immunoSEQ multiplex PCR, and the TCRdb table lists in-frame clones only, not all of them. The repertoire consists of about 120,000 clones, with approximately 87% occurring once and the leading ten covering 25% to 35%. Sequencing was carried out using peripheral blood. These TCRs come from a woman in her seventies with acute or convalescent COVID-19. The CDR3 runs from the conserved cysteine through the conserved F or W. Each record gives: J gene, V gene, CDR3 protein.

J gene: TRBJ2-5; V gene: TRBV7-9; CDR3 protein: CASSQDRCQYF
J gene: TRBJ2-7; V gene: TRBV6-2/TRBV6-3; CDR3 protein: CASSYSGGGDEQYF
J gene: TRBJ2-5; V gene: TRBV5-4; CDR3 protein: CASSRGNDQYF
J gene: TRBJ1-5; V gene: TRBV19; CDR3 protein: CATRDSGTGYWTQHF
J gene: TRBJ2-7; V gene: TRBV6-5; CDR3 protein: CASSYRPGGYEQYF
J gene: TRBJ1-5; V gene: TRBV14; CDR3 protein: CASSQGPDQPQHF
J gene: TRBJ1-2; V gene: TRBV6-1; CDR3 protein: CASSAGGVDRIYGYTF
J gene: TRBJ2-1; V gene: TRBV6-6; CDR3 protein: CASGSGGLYNEQFF
J gene: TRBJ1-3; V gene: TRBV11-2; CDR3 protein: CASSLSPTGSGNTIYF
J gene: TRBJ2-7; V gene: TRBV7-6; CDR3 protein: CASSLSGAGGRSYEQYF
J gene: TRBJ2-2; V gene: TRBV4-1; CDR3 protein: CASSQRQGHGLTGELFF
J gene: TRBJ2-1; V gene: TRBV30; CDR3 protein: CAWGGQGSGEQFF
J gene: TRBJ2-5; V gene: TRBV19; CDR3 protein: CASSIGRTRQETQYF
J gene: TRBJ2-1; V gene: TRBV5-5; CDR3 protein: CASSLAGVSYNEQFF
J gene: TRBJ1-4; V gene: TRBV9; CDR3 protein: CASSAQDRGNEKLFF
J gene: TRBJ2-7; V gene: TRBV10-1; CDR3 protein: CASSENVVSEQYF
J gene: TRBJ2-7; V gene: TRBV12-3/TRBV12-4; CDR3 protein: CASILHEQYF
J gene: TRBJ2-7; V gene: TRBV7-9; CDR3 protein: CASSSRTANLSYEQYF
J gene: TRBJ1-2; V gene: TRBV28; CDR3 protein: CASSTSGKSHGYTF
J gene: TRBJ2-6; V gene: TRBV30; CDR3 protein: CAWDLGSGANVLTF
J gene: TRBJ1-5; V gene: TRBV28; CDR3 protein: CATDLPQGSPHQPQHF
J gene: TRBJ2-2; V gene: TRBV2; CDR3 protein: CASSPRSGVGGELFF
J gene: TRBJ2-1; V gene: TRBV7-3; CDR3 protein: CASSLDRRSEQFF
J gene: TRBJ2-3; V gene: TRBV2; CDR3 protein: CASRPGWADTQYF
J gene: TRBJ1-1; V gene: TRBV7-3; CDR3 protein: CASSVNRDTEAFF